The clone carrying this T cell receptor (beta chain) was recorded at least ten times. Its antigen is not known. Each CDR3 protein gets one entry after TCRdb re-called the reads with MiXCR. The sample holds around 450,000 distinct CDR3 sequences, approximately 10% seen once. This record comes from a study of T cell repertoires in cytomegalovirus infection. Overall study context: Public signatures in TCR beta pointed to CMV infection and matching HLA type.

The V gene's germline CDR1 is LGHDT and CDR2 YNNKEL (reference sequence). The length of the CDR3 is 15 residues. V was trimmed by 2 bases and J by 0 bases, leaving 8 bases between them. General study results and limits: CMV carriers with the relevant HLA were identified by cumulative public TCR beta family frequency. It was HLA-C-restricted CMV-specific TCR beta clonotypes that dominated the response ex vivo.

The sample was PBMCs. The V gene is TRBV3-1, the J gene TRBJ2-1, with TRBD1 as a possible D gene (5 bases). This sequence was found in a human donor in good health (CMV status not recorded). Some clones in this sample may be carry-over from other donors' samples. Here the CDR3 DNA reads TGTGCCAGCAGCCAATCGGACACCTCCTACAATGAGCAGTTCTTC. Amino acid sequence: CASSQSDTSYNEQFF.